This is a list of T cell receptor beta chains from one sample in a study of control samples from healthy donors and cancer patients. Measured with immunoSEQ multiplex PCR; TCRdb has only the in-frame clones, and not every one. Here the sample spans roughly 120,000 clones, around 89% being singletons. The sample comprised blood. The receptors derive from a woman in her 70s in good health. Both conserved end residues are part of each CDR3. The D gene is left open where the match is weak. Size values are once, few and many counts, or a class for expanded clones, and some rows have none.

j_gene,abundance,d_gene,v_gene,CDR3nt,CDR3aa
TRBJ1-2,.,TRBD1,TRBV7-9,TGTGCCAGCAGCCTCGGACAGGCTAACTATGGCTACACCTTC,CASSLGQANYGYTF
TRBJ1-5,few,TRBD1,TRBV6-6,TGTGCCAGCAGCAGTGGCCAGGGGACAGGCCATCAGCCCCAGCATTTT,CASSSGQGTGHQPQHF
TRBJ1-1,.,.,TRBV19,TGTGCCAGTAGTATCTTGTTTGGGGGGCGCGTGGAAGCTTTCTTT,CASSILFGGRVEAFF
TRBJ2-6,.,TRBD2,TRBV27,TGTGCCAGCACCCCGAGCGGGGGTGGAGCCAACGTCCTGACTTTC,CASTPSGGGANVLTF
TRBJ2-3,.,.,TRBV20-1,TGCAGTGCTAGTCCAATTAGCGAGATCACAGATACGCAGTATTTT,CSASPISEITDTQYF
TRBJ1-5,.,.,TRBV12-3/TRBV12-4,TGTGCCAGCAGTTTAGCTGATCAGCCCCAGCATTTT,CASSLADQPQHF
TRBJ1-5,.,.,TRBV10-3,TGTGCCATCAGTGAGGTAGGGGGTGACGGTCAGCCCCAGCATTTT,CAISEVGGDGQPQHF
TRBJ1-4,once,.,TRBV5-1,TGCGCCAGCAGCTTCGGGTCAACTAATGAAAAACTGTTTTTT,CASSFGSTNEKLFF
TRBJ1-2,.,.,TRBV7-8,TGTGCCAGCAGCTTAGAAGCCAGGAGTAATGGTGGCTACACCTTC,CASSLEARSNGGYTF
TRBJ1-1,.,.,TRBV3-1/TRBV3-2,TGTGCCAGCAGCCGGGGGGGTGACAGCTTGGCAGCTTTCTTT,CASSRGGDSLAAFF
TRBJ1-5,.,.,TRBV5-5,TGTGCCAGCAGCTTGGTTCTTTTCGTGATGGGGGAGGGCAATCAGCCCCAGCATTTT,CASSLVLFVMGEGNQPQHF
TRBJ2-3,.,.,TRBV6-1,TGTGCCAGCAGTGACGGGGCGGGGCCCTCTTATACGCAGTATTTT,CASSDGAGPSYTQYF
TRBJ1-1,.,.,TRBV7-2,TGTGCCAGCAACCGGGAGGTGAACACTGAAGCTTTCTTT,CASNREVNTEAFF
TRBJ2-1,.,TRBD2,TRBV7-3,TGTGCCAGCAGCTCAACTAGCGGGGGTTACAATGAGCAGTTCTTC,CASSSTSGGYNEQFF
TRBJ2-7,.,TRBD1,TRBV9,TGTGCCAGCAGCTCCCCCTCCCGGGACAGGGTCGGTCACGAGCAGTACTTC,CASSSPSRDRVGHEQYF
TRBJ1-2,.,TRBD1,TRBV19,TGTGCCAGTAGTATCCAGGGGACAGCCCCTAGGGGCTACACCTTC,CASSIQGTAPRGYTF
TRBJ1-1,.,.,TRBV3-1/TRBV3-2,TGTGCCAGCAGCCAAGGTGGACAGAGAGCTTTCTTT,CASSQGGQRAFF
TRBJ2-2,.,.,TRBV5-1,TGCGCCAGCTCCTCGACGAACACCGGGGAGCTGTTTTTT,CASSSTNTGELFF
TRBJ1-1,once,.,TRBV10-1,TGCGCCAGCAGTGGTAGTGGGCTCGGGACTGAAGCTTTCTTT,CASSGSGLGTEAFF
TRBJ1-2,once,.,TRBV18,TGTGCCAGCTCACCAAATCCGACAGGATCGGATGGCTACACCTTC,CASSPNPTGSDGYTF
TRBJ1-2,.,.,TRBV20-1,TGCAGTGCTAGTGGTGGGGGCTCTAACTATGGCTACACCTTC,CSASGGGSNYGYTF
TRBJ1-4,.,TRBD1,TRBV7-2,TGTGCCAGCAGCGTAACAGGGGGGGATGAAAAACTGTTTTTT,CASSVTGGDEKLFF
TRBJ1-5,.,.,TRBV12-3/TRBV12-4,TGTGCCAGCAGTTTGGGTGGATCTTCGCCCCAGCATTTT,CASSLGGSSPQHF
TRBJ1-3,.,.,TRBV4-3,TGCGCCAGCAGCCAAGATTCTGGGACCTGGGGAAACACCATATATTTT,CASSQDSGTWGNTIYF
TRBJ1-1,.,.,TRBV20-1,TGCAGTGCTAGAGATCCCCCTCTAGCTTTCTTT,CSARDPPLAFF
TRBJ1-2,.,TRBD1,TRBV6-5,TGTGCCAGCAGTTTTCGACAGGGCGGCTACACCTTC,CASSFRQGGYTF
TRBJ2-2,.,TRBD1,TRBV4-2,TGTGCCAGCACCCACACAGGGGGCACCGGGGAGCTGTTTTTT,CASTHTGGTGELFF
TRBJ2-5,.,TRBD1,TRBV5-4,TGTGCCAGCAGCCTAGACCCTTGGACAGGGGCCGAGACCCAGTACTTC,CASSLDPWTGAETQYF
TRBJ1-5,.,.,TRBV7-6,TGTGCCAGCAGCTCCTCCCCCAGGGGCCGGTCTAGCAATCAGCCCCAGCATTTT,CASSSSPRGRSSNQPQHF
TRBJ2-5,.,TRBD1,TRBV11-2,TGTGCCAGCAGCCCGGGACAGCGGGAGACCCAGTACTTC,CASSPGQRETQYF
TRBJ1-5,once,TRBD1,TRBV4-3,TGCGCCAGCAGCCAGTACAGGGGCGGCAATCAGCCCCAGCATTTT,CASSQYRGGNQPQHF
TRBJ2-2,.,.,TRBV1,TGCACCAGCAGCCAAGGACAGGGCTCAGGCACCGGGGAGCTGTTTTTT,CTSSQGQGSGTGELFF
TRBJ2-6,.,.,TRBV10-3,TGTGCCATCAGTGATGGGGGGCCAGGGGCCAACGTCCTGACTTTC,CAISDGGPGANVLTF
TRBJ2-2,.,.,TRBV7-9,TGTGCCAGCAGCCCTAGGGCGGGCAGCACCGGGGAGCTGTTTTTT,CASSPRAGSTGELFF
TRBJ2-2,.,.,TRBV24-1,TGTGCCACCAGTGGGAAGGCCCCGAACACCGGGGAGCTGTTTTTT,CATSGKAPNTGELFF
TRBJ2-5,.,.,TRBV2,TGTGCCGGTTCGAGGGAGAGGGAGACCCAGTACTTC,CAGSRERETQYF
TRBJ1-2,.,.,TRBV2,TGTGCCAGCACTGAAGAGGGTGTTGCGGGCTACACCTTC,CASTEEGVAGYTF
TRBJ2-7,.,TRBD1,TRBV5-1,TGCGCCAGCAGCCCATCGGGACAGGGGTACCACGAGCAGTACTTC,CASSPSGQGYHEQYF
TRBJ2-7,.,.,TRBV19,TGTGCCAGTAGTGCCGGGTCCCCCTACGAGCAGTACTTC,CASSAGSPYEQYF
TRBJ1-3,.,.,TRBV7-4,TGTGCCAGCAGCCCCAGTGACAGGTTTGGAAACACCATATATTTT,CASSPSDRFGNTIYF
TRBJ2-5,.,TRBD2,TRBV11-2,TGTGCCAGCAGCTCCCGCGCCCTTAGCGGGACTAAAGAGACCCAGTACTTC,CASSSRALSGTKETQYF
TRBJ2-3,.,TRBD1,TRBV6-6,TGTGCCAGCAGGACAGACAGGGGGACAGATACGCAGTATTTT,CASRTDRGTDTQYF
TRBJ2-5,.,TRBD1,TRBV5-1,TGCGCCAGCAGCCAATTTCCGGGACAGCAAGAGACCCAGTACTTC,CASSQFPGQQETQYF
TRBJ2-1,.,TRBD2,TRBV11-2,TGTGCCAGCAGCCCGGGGGGGGGCCGAGGGGTTTTCAATGAGCAGTTCTTC,CASSPGGGRGVFNEQFF
TRBJ2-7,.,.,TRBV23-1,TGCGCCAGCAGGGTGAGGACCTGGGGCTACTACGAGCAGTACTTC,CASRVRTWGYYEQYF
TRBJ1-2,few,.,TRBV6-5,TGTGCCAGCAGCGAGAGGGGTTGGTATGGCTACACCTTC,CASSERGWYGYTF
TRBJ1-3,.,.,TRBV5-1,TGCGCCAGCAGGCTATCGCAGGGTGAGGACACCATATATTTT,CASRLSQGEDTIYF
TRBJ1-2,.,TRBD1,TRBV6-6,TGTGCCAGCAGTCACCGGGACAGATTAGATGGCTACACCTTC,CASSHRDRLDGYTF
TRBJ2-2,.,.,TRBV13,TGTGCCAGCAGCTTTGGACAGCACACCGGGGAGCTGTTTTTT,CASSFGQHTGELFF
TRBJ1-5,.,.,TRBV27,TGTGCCAGCAGCGGCCTTGGGGGTTTGTATCAGCCCCAGCATTTT,CASSGLGGLYQPQHF
TRBJ2-7,few,.,TRBV2,TGTGCCAGCAGTGAAGCCCGGTCCCCCTACGAGCAGTACTTC,CASSEARSPYEQYF
TRBJ2-7,.,TRBD2,TRBV9,TGTGCCAGCAGCGCCCTTGCGGGGGACTGGTGGGAGCAGTACTTC,CASSALAGDWWEQYF
TRBJ2-1,.,.,TRBV7-2,TGTGCCAGCAGCGGGGGCGGGGTTTTTTACAATGAGCAGTTCTTC,CASSGGGVFYNEQFF
TRBJ1-5,once,.,TRBV6-1,TGTGCCAGCACTCACGCGGGCTCTAGCAATCAGCCCCAGCATTTT,CASTHAGSSNQPQHF